Below, 12 T cell receptor beta chains from the same sample are listed, as sequenced in a study of cytomegalovirus exposure and HLA in healthy donors. Clones were read by immunoSEQ multiplex PCR, and TCRdb kept only the in-frame ones, dropping some. This table holds 70,000 to 85,000 clones, 94% found once. Sequences were obtained from PBMCs. The source is a woman aged 18-29 years in good health and CMV-seropositive.

V and J are TRBV6-5 and TRBJ2-1; the match to TRBD1 covers 10 bases. V was pared by 2 bases and J by 8 bases, with 6 bases of the junction left unmatched. From germline, CDR1 is MNHEY and CDR2 SVGAGI. This CDR3 is 15 amino acids long. In DNA, the CDR3 is TGTGCCAGCAGTTACGGGACAGGGGACTTCGATGAGCAGTTCTTC. Translating it yields CASSYGTGDFDEQFF.

This chain links TRBV4-3 with TRBJ1-2; D gene uncertain. Germline V CDR1 and CDR2: LGHNA, YSLEER. The CDR3 runs to 14 residues. Between the trimmed V and J ends, which lost 7 bases and 0 bases, there was a span of 12 bases. The CDR3 coding sequence is TGCGCCAGCACACTGATAGGAGCTAACTATGGCTACACCTTC. This codes for CASTLIGANYGYTF.

The chain employs TRBV10-1 and TRBJ2-3; 8 positions agree with TRBD1. The ends lost 6 bases at V and 5 bases at J; junction bases unmatched: 7. Germline V gives CDR1 WNHNN, CDR2 SYGVQD (reference sequence). The length of the CDR3 is 14 residues. CDR3: CASSQTRGQDTQYF. CDR3 sequence (DNA): TGCGCCAGCAGCCAGACCAGGGGGCAAGATACGCAGTATTTT.

This clone was counted between two and nine times. V usage is TRBV11-2 and J usage is TRBJ1-2, with D uncertain. Germline-derived CDR1 and CDR2 are SGHAT and FQNNGV. V was pared by 3 bases and J by 4 bases, with 9 bases between. This CDR3 region has 13 residues. In nucleotides, the CDR3 is TGTGCCAGCAGCTTTCGGAGGACCTATGGCTACACCTTC. It codes for CASSFRRTYGYTF.

The rearrangement uses TRBV7-6 and TRBJ2-1; TRBD2 aligns across 9 bases. The germline gives CDR1 SGHVS, CDR2 FNYEAQ. With V trimmed by 5 bases and J by 1 base, 6 bases remained unmatched. This CDR3 region has 16 residues. In DNA, the CDR3 is TGTGCCAGCAGCCGGACTAGCGCGAGTTCCTACAATGAGCAGTTCTTC. It encodes CASSRTSASSYNEQFF.

The rearrangement joins TRBV6-6 to TRBJ2-7; possibly TRBD2 for D (5 bases). V dropped 5 bases and J dropped 1 base, with 12 bases sitting between them. There are 14 residues in the CDR3. The germline V gene encodes CDR1 MNHNY and CDR2 SVGAGI (reference sequence). The CDR3 coding sequence is TGTGCCAGCAGTCGACGGGAAGGGTCCTACGAGCAGTACTTC. It specifies CASSRREGSYEQYF.

CDR3 loop: CASSLLRAGNTIYF. CDR3 sequence (DNA): TGTGCCAGCAGCTTACTCAGGGCCGGAAACACCATATATTTT. The chain uses TRBV11-3 and TRBJ1-3; possible D gene TRBD1, 5 bases. Trimming removed 2 bases from V and 4 bases from J, with 9 bases in between. The CDR3 has 14 residues. The germline V gene has CDR1 SGHNT and CDR2 YENEEA.

The chain joins TRBV4-2 to TRBJ2-2, with TRBD1 matching over 8 bases. The CDR3 loop spans 16 amino acids. The J segment lost 4 bases and the V segment lost 0 bases, leaving 4 bases of the junction unmatched. CDR1 LGHNA and CDR2 YNFKEQ come from the germline V gene. The CDR3 spells CASSQDDRGGTGELFF. The CDR3 nucleotides are TGTGCCAGCAGCCAAGACGACAGGGGTGGCACCGGGGAGCTGTTTTTT.

The DNA of the CDR3 is TGCGCCAGCAGCCTGACAGTCTCTGGAAACACCATATATTTT. Protein product: CASSLTVSGNTIYF. The rearrangement links TRBV5-1 to TRBJ1-3, with D perhaps TRBD1 (5 bases). This CDR3 is 14 amino acids long. V lost 4 bases, J lost 0 bases, and 8 bases lay in between. CDR1 and CDR2 (germline): SGHRS, YFSETQ.

This clone was counted between two and nine times. The chain links TRBV29-1 to TRBJ2-7, with 8 bases lining up with TRBD1. The CDR3 length is 12 residues. With 4 bases clipped from V and 6 bases from J, the junction kept 5 bases outside the gene matches. In germline, CDR1 is SQVTM, CDR2 ANQGSEA. This chain's CDR3 is CSVAGTGSEQYF. The CDR3 DNA reads as TGCAGCGTTGCTGGGACAGGTTCCGAGCAGTACTTC.

V and J are TRBV9 and TRBJ2-1; maybe TRBD1 (6 bases). The germline V gene has CDR1 SGDLS and CDR2 YYNGEE. The ends were cut back, 0 bases at V and 7 bases at J, with 8 bases in the middle. The CDR3 covers 13 residues. CDR3 DNA: TGTGCCAGCAGCGTAGCAGGGGTAAATGAGCAGTTCTTC. Amino acid sequence: CASSVAGVNEQFF.

CDR3 in DNA: TGTGCCAGCAGCTCGACAGTAAACACCATATATTTT. Translated: CASSSTVNTIYF. The V call is TRBV11-2, the J call TRBJ1-3, with D possibly being TRBD1 (5 bases). In germline, CDR1 is SGHAT, CDR2 FQNNGV. The CDR3 runs to 12 residues. Trimming took 4 bases from V and 6 from J, leaving 7 bases between them.